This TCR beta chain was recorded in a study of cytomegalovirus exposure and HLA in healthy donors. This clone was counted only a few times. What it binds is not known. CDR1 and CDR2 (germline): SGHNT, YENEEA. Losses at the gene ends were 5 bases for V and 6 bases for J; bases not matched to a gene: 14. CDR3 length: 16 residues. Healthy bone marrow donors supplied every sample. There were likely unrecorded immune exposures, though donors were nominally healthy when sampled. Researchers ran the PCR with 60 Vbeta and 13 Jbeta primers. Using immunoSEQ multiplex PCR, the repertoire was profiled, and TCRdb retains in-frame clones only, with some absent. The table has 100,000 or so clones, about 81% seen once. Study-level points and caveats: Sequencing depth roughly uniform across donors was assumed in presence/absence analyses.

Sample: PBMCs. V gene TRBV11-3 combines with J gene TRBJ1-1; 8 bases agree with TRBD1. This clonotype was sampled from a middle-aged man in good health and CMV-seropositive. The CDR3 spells CASSLASRTGWAEAFF. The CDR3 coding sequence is TGTGCCAGCAGCCTAGCTTCCCGGACAGGGTGGGCTGAAGCTTTCTTT.